This is a list of T cell receptor beta chains from one sample in a study of radiation and T cells in renal cell carcinoma. The table came from immunoSEQ multiplex PCR; TCRdb's copy has only in-frame clones and leaves some out. The sample includes 130,000 to 150,000 clones, 70% to 90% seen only once; the top ten take more than 10%. Sequencing used blood, obtained from a patient whose treatment included radiotherapy and nephrectomy. The receptors were gathered from a woman in her forties or fifties with renal cell carcinoma. The CDR3 runs from the conserved cysteine through the conserved F or W. The D gene is left open where the match is weak. For some rows the clone size is stated as once, few or many, or as a class when expanded; others skip it.

d_call: TRBD2
v_call: TRBV5-4
j_call: TRBJ2-1
clone_size: .
cdr3_aa: CASSLAGGRGNEQFF
cdr3_nt: TGTGCCAGCAGCTTGGCGGGGGGAAGGGGCAATGAGCAGTTCTTC

d_call: .
v_call: TRBV19
j_call: TRBJ1-5
clone_size: .
cdr3_aa: CASSIGDGTNNQPQHF
cdr3_nt: TGTGCCAGTAGTATAGGTGACGGGACCAACAATCAGCCCCAGCATTTT

d_call: TRBD2
v_call: TRBV7-9
j_call: TRBJ2-7
clone_size: .
cdr3_aa: CASSFGLAGGASYEQYF
cdr3_nt: TGTGCCAGCAGCTTTGGACTAGCGGGGGGTGCCTCCTACGAGCAGTACTTC

d_call: .
v_call: TRBV4-2
j_call: TRBJ2-2
clone_size: .
cdr3_aa: CASSQDRTSNTGELFF
cdr3_nt: TGTGCCAGCAGCCAAGATCGGACTTCGAACACCGGGGAGCTGTTTTTT

d_call: .
v_call: TRBV5-5
j_call: TRBJ1-1
clone_size: .
cdr3_aa: CASSFDTDTEAFF
cdr3_nt: TGTGCCAGCAGCTTTGACACGGACACTGAAGCTTTCTTT

d_call: TRBD1
v_call: TRBV5-1
j_call: TRBJ2-2
clone_size: .
cdr3_aa: CASSGRDRANTGELFF
cdr3_nt: TGCGCCAGCAGCGGACGCGACAGGGCGAACACCGGGGAGCTGTTTTTT

d_call: .
v_call: TRBV6-1
j_call: TRBJ2-7
clone_size: .
cdr3_aa: CASSEGGPYEQYF
cdr3_nt: TGTGCCAGCAGTGAAGGGGGGCCTTACGAGCAGTACTTC

d_call: TRBD1
v_call: TRBV7-7
j_call: TRBJ1-5
clone_size: .
cdr3_aa: CASSPGQGSQPQHF
cdr3_nt: TGTGCTAGCAGCCCCGGACAGGGTAGTCAGCCCCAGCATTTT

d_call: .
v_call: TRBV10-3
j_call: TRBJ2-2
clone_size: .
cdr3_aa: CAISIANTGELFF
cdr3_nt: TGTGCCATCAGTATAGCGAACACCGGGGAGCTGTTTTTT

d_call: .
v_call: TRBV7-2
j_call: TRBJ1-6
clone_size: .
cdr3_aa: CAARGDLNSPLHF
cdr3_nt: TGTGCCGCCAGGGGCGACTTGAATTCACCCCTCCACTTT

d_call: TRBD1
v_call: TRBV7-2
j_call: TRBJ1-4
clone_size: .
cdr3_aa: CASSFQGATNEKLFF
cdr3_nt: TGTGCCAGCAGTTTTCAGGGGGCAACTAATGAAAAACTGTTTTTT

d_call: .
v_call: TRBV6-6
j_call: TRBJ2-7
clone_size: once
cdr3_aa: CASSYSASIWQYF
cdr3_nt: TGTGCCAGCAGTTACTCTGCATCTATTTGGCAGTACTTC